This T cell receptor (beta chain) was identified during a study of T cell repertoires in cytomegalovirus infection. Per germline, CDR1 MNHEY and CDR2 SMNVEV (reference sequence). This CDR3 is built from 15 residues. MiXCR, applied by TCRdb to the reads, yields one record per CDR3 protein. In the table there are roughly 990,000 distinct CDR3 sequences, around a third of which are singletons. This clonotype was counted only a few times. Antigen: not known. One junction end does not reproduce the germline sequence, and a read error may be involved. The sample consisted of cultured CD8+ T cells from PBMCs, taken from culture after CMV antigen stimulation. The sequence derives from a human donor in good health (CMV status not recorded). Some clones in this sample may be carry-over from other donors' samples. The V and J genes are TRBV27 and TRBJ1-1; D is possibly TRBD1 (6 bases). The CDR3 is CASRGVGGGKTEAFF. DNA of the CDR3: TGTGCTAGCAGGGGAGTGGGAGGGGGGAAAACTGAAGCTTTCTTT.